There are many counts of the clone carrying this TCR beta chain. TCR beta CDR3 sequences were amplified from RNA transcripts. The TCR CDR3 first-round RT-PCR relied on the HTBI primer set. TCRdb re-called the multiplex PCR reads with MiXCR, one entry per CDR3 protein. Of hundreds of thousands of distinct CDR3 sequences detected, more than 12% appear once; the ten largest clones hold under 15%. Diagnostic assessment was based on clinical symptoms, serum thyroxine and TRAb, thyroid ultrasound and orbital computed tomography. This record comes from a study of T cells in Graves' hyperthyroidism and ophthalmopathy. This CDR3 spans 17 amino acids. V lost 0 bases to trimming and J lost 2 bases, with 17 bases between them. The germline gives CDR1 DFQATT, CDR2 SNEGSKA (reference sequence).

The sample comprised blood. V and J are TRBV20-1 and TRBJ2-1; the D gene is possibly TRBD1 (6 bases). This receptor was obtained from a woman in her forties or fifties with Graves' ophthalmopathy. DNA for the CDR3: TGCAGTGCTAGAGATTTCCCCCCGGACAGTCCCTACAATGAGCAGTTCTTC. Translating gives CSARDFPPDSPYNEQFF.